These 12 T cell receptor beta chains originate from one sample sequenced in a study of blood T cell repertoires in COVID-19. Method: immunoSEQ multiplex PCR; TCRdb's copy keeps in-frame clones and lacks some. Of around 300,000 clones in the sample, 90% were seen once. What was sequenced was PBMCs or T cells enriched from blood (not recorded which). The receptor set was obtained from a woman under 30 with acute COVID-19.

Points on this clone: One junction end does not reproduce the germline sequence, and a read error may be involved. V usage is TRBV7-3 and J usage is TRBJ2-1; TRBD2 matches 14 bases. The germline gives CDR1 SGHTA, CDR2 FQGTGA. The CDR3 spans 16 residues. CDR3 bases: TGTGCCAGCAGCCGCACCCGGACTAGCGGGAGGAATGGGCAGTTCTTC. It specifies CASSRTRTSGRNGQFF.

The chain employs TRBV6-5 and TRBJ2-7, with 9 bases lining up with TRBD1. CDR1 MNHEY and CDR2 SVGAGI come from the germline V gene. The CDR3 totals 15 residues. V shed 8 bases and J 1 base; nucleotides not matched to a gene: 9. The CDR3 loop is CASAETGTGSYEQYF. DNA for the CDR3: TGTGCCAGCGCTGAAACCGGGACAGGGTCCTACGAGCAGTACTTC.

This clone has only one observation. The chain employs TRBV6-5 and TRBJ2-3, with no clear D. V lost 7 bases to trimming and J lost 1 base, with 3 bases between them. Per germline, CDR1 MNHEY and CDR2 SVGAGI. CDR3 length: 11 amino acids. The CDR3 nucleotides are TGTGCCAGCACAGGCACAGATACGCAGTATTTT. Protein: CASTGTDTQYF.

The chain links TRBV7-2 to TRBJ2-1, with D possibly TRBD1 on 6 matching bases. Germline loops: CDR1 SGHTA, CDR2 FQGNSA. This CDR3 is built from 15 residues. V lost 1 base, J lost 6 bases, and 13 bases lay in between. CDR3 coding DNA: TGTGCCAGCAGCTTAGGTGGTCAGGGGCTCAATGAGCAGTTCTTC. Its protein product is CASSLGGQGLNEQFF.

The V gene is TRBV30, the J gene TRBJ1-2, with D unclear. Trimming removed 3 bases from V and 6 bases from J, with 17 bases in between. The CDR3 runs to 14 residues. The V gene's germline CDR1 is GTSNPN and CDR2 SVGIG (reference sequence). Here the CDR3 DNA reads TGTGCCTGGAGAGCTTTTGACTGGTACGATGGCTACACCTTC. Translated: CAWRAFDWYDGYTF. The full variable domain, its missing parts supplied by reference TRBV30 and TRBJ1-2, is SQTIHQWPATLVQPVGSPLSLECTVEGTSNPNLYWYRQAAGRGLQLLFYSVGIGQISSEVPQNLSASRPQDRQFILSSKKLLLSDSGFYLCAWRAFDWYDGYTFGSGTRLTVV.

This chain connects TRBV11-2 to TRBJ2-2; 9 bases fit TRBD1. The CDR3 has 17 residues. The J segment lost 4 bases and the V segment lost 6 bases, leaving 12 bases of the junction unmatched. Germline CDR1 and CDR2: SGHAT and FQNNGV. CDR3 sequence (DNA): TGTGCCAGCAGTCGGACCCAGGGACAGGGCGGCACCGGGGAGCTGTTTTTT. Amino acid sequence: CASSRTQGQGGTGELFF.

V usage is TRBV4-1 and J usage is TRBJ2-7; 10 bases align to TRBD2. V shed 5 bases, J shed 5 bases, and the junction held 12 bases outside the gene matches. The CDR3 length is 16 residues. Germline V lookup: CDR1 MGHRA, CDR2 YSYEKL. CDR3 loop: CASSSRLAGVGNEQYF. The CDR3 DNA sequence: TGCGCCAGCAGCTCGCGCCTAGCGGGAGTCGGGAACGAGCAGTACTTC.

The chain recombines TRBV11-2 with TRBJ2-7; D unclear. V was trimmed by 4 bases and J by 3 bases, leaving 10 bases between them. The CDR3 is 13 residues long. CDR1 SGHAT and CDR2 FQNNGV come from the germline V gene. DNA for the CDR3: TGTGCCAGCAGCTCATTGGCGGACTACGAGCAGTACTTC. Residues: CASSSLADYEQYF.

The V and J genes are TRBV4-1 and TRBJ1-1; the match to TRBD1 covers 8 bases. V lost 1 base to trimming and J lost 8 bases; unmatched junction nucleotides: 15. Germline V gene lookup returns CDR1 MGHRA and CDR2 YSYEKL. The CDR3 is 17 residues long. CDR3 protein: CASSQVGRNPGQGEAFF. The CDR3 DNA is TGCGCCAGCAGCCAAGTGGGTCGGAACCCCGGACAGGGCGAAGCTTTCTTT.

The rearrangement uses TRBV7-9 and TRBJ2-1; 8 bases are shared with TRBD2. The junction had 8 bases not matched to a gene; V was cut back by 4 bases and J by 6 bases. Looked up from germline, CDR1 is SEHNR and CDR2 is FQNEAQ (reference sequence). The CDR3 has 15 amino acids. CDR3 in amino acids: CASSSEVAGINEQFF. DNA of the CDR3: TGTGCCAGCAGCTCGGAGGTAGCGGGAATCAATGAGCAGTTCTTC.

The chain links TRBV10-2 to TRBJ2-5; 9 positions match TRBD2. This CDR3 spans 15 amino acids. Germline CDR1 reads WSHSY; CDR2 reads SAAADI. V shed 2 bases and J 4 bases; nucleotides not matched to a gene: 5. The chain's CDR3 is CASSERGLARETQYF. DNA of the CDR3: TGCGCCAGCAGTGAGAGGGGACTAGCTCGAGAGACCCAGTACTTC.

The gene calls are TRBV5-6 and TRBJ2-5, with TRBD1 as a possible D gene (6 bases). Germline CDR1 reads SGHDT; CDR2 reads YYEEEE. There are 15 residues in the CDR3. V was cut by 4 bases and J by 1 base, with 14 bases left in between. The CDR3: CASSPPTGFQETQYF. The CDR3 coding sequence is TGTGCCAGCAGCCCTCCGACAGGATTCCAAGAGACCCAGTACTTC.